These T cell receptor beta chains were read from a single sample in a study of a mutant IDH1 vaccine in newly diagnosed glioma. The repertoire was sequenced with immunoSEQ multiplex PCR; TCRdb's copy has only in-frame clones and lacks some. The sample contains just under 45,000 clones, 75% to 95% of which appear only once. For these TCRs, the target antigens are not known. Here the sequenced sample was PBMCs, taken from a glioma patient whose treatment included an IDH1 peptide vaccine. The receptors here all came from a man between 50 and 59 years old with glioma. Each CDR3 is given with its conserved first and last residue. The D gene is left open where the match is weak. Expanded clones get a size class; other rows say once, few or many, or leave the size out.

>TRBJ2-2|TRBV6-5|.|TRBD1
TGTGCCAGCAGTTACCGTCCGACAGGGTCAGGCGGGGAGCTGTTTTTT
CASSYRPTGSGGELFF
>TRBJ1-2|TRBV25-1|.|.
TGTGCCAGCAGTGGGAGCGGACAGAGTTTGAGTGGCTACACCTTC
CASSGSGQSLSGYTF
>TRBJ1-5|TRBV29-1|once|.
TGCAGCGTTCTAGTGACAGGCCATAGCAATCAGCCCCAGCATTTT
CSVLVTGHSNQPQHF
>TRBJ2-3|TRBV19|.|.
TGTGCCAGTAGTATGCCGTTGAGCACAGATACGCAGTATTTT
CASSMPLSTDTQYF
>TRBJ1-5|TRBV5-5|.|.
TGTGCCAGCAGCCGGGGGGGGAATCAGCCCCAGCATTTT
CASSRGGNQPQHF
>TRBJ2-5|TRBV2|.|.
TGTGCCAGCAGTGACGGAGGGCCCCCGGAGACCCAGTACTTC
CASSDGGPPETQYF
>TRBJ2-1|TRBV6-4|.|TRBD2
TGTGCCAGCACCCCCCTAGCGGGAAACGACAATGAGCAGTTCTTC
CASTPLAGNDNEQFF
>TRBJ2-5|TRBV7-2|.|.
TGTGCCAGCAGCACTCGAAGGGGCCAAGAGACCCAGTACTTC
CASSTRRGQETQYF
>TRBJ2-1|TRBV6-6|.|TRBD2
TGTGCCAGCAAGTCTAGCGGGAGGAGAAATGAGCAGTTCTTC
CASKSSGRRNEQFF
>TRBJ1-2|TRBV6-1|medium-sized|.
TGTGCCAGCAGATTGACAGCCAACTATGGCTACACCTTC
CASRLTANYGYTF
>TRBJ2-7|TRBV6-1|.|TRBD2
TGTGCCAGCAGTGAAAGGTCTAGCGGGAATCGGGCACTCGAGCAGTACTTC
CASSERSSGNRALEQYF
>TRBJ2-5|TRBV5-4|.|.
TGTGCCAGCAGCTTGGAAAAGGGGGGGAAAGAGACCCAGTACTTC
CASSLEKGGKETQYF
>TRBJ2-1|TRBV7-9|.|TRBD1
TGTGCCAGCAGCTCTGCCCACCGGACAGGGTGGGAGCAGTTCTTC
CASSSAHRTGWEQFF
>TRBJ1-4|TRBV6-1|.|.
TGTGCCAGTAGGACTTTCGAAAAACTGTTTTTT
CASRTFEKLFF
>TRBJ1-2|TRBV5-6|.|.
TGTGCCAGCAGCCGGTCGGGTCTTGGCTACACCTTC
CASSRSGLGYTF
>TRBJ1-1|TRBV6-1|.|TRBD1
TGTGCCAGCAGTTCGGACAGGGCAATGAACACTGAAGCTTTCTTT
CASSSDRAMNTEAFF
>TRBJ1-5|TRBV2|.|.
TGTGCCAGCAGTGACCGAGTTTTATGGCAGCCCCAGCATTTT
CASSDRVLWQPQHF
>TRBJ2-2|TRBV4-3|.|.
TGCGCCAGCAGCCATGGGTCCAGGGGGGGGGCCGGGGAGCTGTTTTTT
CASSHGSRGGAGELFF
>TRBJ2-2|TRBV7-7|.|.
TGTGCTAGCAGCTTAGGGGTCGGACTCACCGAGGGGGAGCTGTTTTTT
CASSLGVGLTEGELFF
>TRBJ1-2|TRBV27|.|.
TGTGCCAGCAGTCACGATGCTAACTATGGCTACACCTTC
CASSHDANYGYTF
>TRBJ1-4|TRBV7-2|.|.
TGTGCCAGCAGCTCTAGCGGGCCCTTTAATGAAAAACTGTTTTTT
CASSSSGPFNEKLFF
>TRBJ2-7|TRBV19|.|.
TGTGCCAGTAGTATTATCCACAGTGACTACGAGCAGTACTTC
CASSIIHSDYEQYF
>TRBJ1-1|TRBV7-6|.|.
TGTGCCAGCAGCTCCCAAGGCGCCCTCGGGACTGAAGCTTTCTTT
CASSSQGALGTEAFF
>TRBJ2-7|TRBV29-1|.|.
TGCAGCGTTGCACAGGGAATCGGGTCTCCCACCGAGCAGTACTTC
CSVAQGIGSPTEQYF
>TRBJ2-1|TRBV29-1|.|.
TGCAGCGCCGCTGAAAGGGCCCACAATGAGCAGTTCTTC
CSAAERAHNEQFF
>TRBJ1-6|TRBV7-2|.|.
TGTGCCAGCAGCTTAGACAGCTCCTATAATTCACCCCTCCACTTT
CASSLDSSYNSPLHF
>TRBJ2-3|TRBV7-9|.|TRBD2
TGTGCCAGCAGCTTAGGTCCCCTAGCGGGGATCACAGATACGCAGTATTTT
CASSLGPLAGITDTQYF
>TRBJ1-1|TRBV12-5|.|.
TGTGCTAGTACGACAGGTACGGTGAACACTGAAGCTTTCTTT
CASTTGTVNTEAFF
>TRBJ2-7|TRBV14|.|TRBD1
TGTGCCAGCAGCAGGGGACAGGTAATCTCCTACGAGCAGTACTTC
CASSRGQVISYEQYF
>TRBJ1-6|TRBV5-6|.|.
TGTGCCAGCAGCGGAGGGACTATCAATAATTCACCCCTCCACTTT
CASSGGTINNSPLHF
>TRBJ1-1|TRBV4-1|.|.
TGCGCCAGCAGCGACCGGGGCCTTTTTGAAGCTTTCTTT
CASSDRGLFEAFF
>TRBJ2-7|TRBV19|.|TRBD2
TGTGCCAGTAACGGGGGGGGTCCGTCCAACGAGCAGTACTTC
CASNGGGPSNEQYF
>TRBJ2-7|TRBV29-1|.|TRBD1
TGCAGCGTCGAGACAGGGTCCTACGAGCAGTACTTC
CSVETGSYEQYF
>TRBJ2-2|TRBV7-6|.|.
TGTGCCAGCAGCTTAGCGCTAACAGCGAACACCGGGGAGCTGTTTTTT
CASSLALTANTGELFF
>TRBJ1-5|TRBV4-2|once|TRBD1
TGTGCCAGCAGGGCCGACAGGGGGGATCAGCCCCAGCATTTT
CASRADRGDQPQHF
>TRBJ2-5|TRBV11-1|.|TRBD1
TGTGCCAGCAGCCCCATGGACAGGCAGCGGCGGACCCAGTACTTC
CASSPMDRQRRTQYF
>TRBJ1-1|TRBV11-3|.|.
TGTGCCAGCAGCTTAGGACGTGACATGAACACTGAAGCTTTCTTT
CASSLGRDMNTEAFF
>TRBJ1-3|TRBV5-1|once|.
TGCGCCAGCAGCCTCCTTCCCGGCCAGTTCTCTGGAAACACCATATATTTT
CASSLLPGQFSGNTIYF
>TRBJ2-3|TRBV10-3|.|TRBD2
TGTGCCATCAGTGAGTCTAGCGGGACAGATACGCAGTATTTT
CAISESSGTDTQYF
>TRBJ2-7|TRBV7-8|once|.
TGTGCCAGCACCCTTAGACAGCCGAGTCCCTACGAGCAGTACTTC
CASTLRQPSPYEQYF
>TRBJ1-5|TRBV28|.|.
TGTGCCAGCAGAATACTCCCGGGAGGCAATCAGCCCCAGCATTTT
CASRILPGGNQPQHF
>TRBJ1-1|TRBV28|.|.
TGTGCCAGCCGCCGCTCACAGGGACCCACCACTGAAGCTTTCTTT
CASRRSQGPTTEAFF
>TRBJ1-2|TRBV27|.|.
TGTGCCAGCAGTTCTCGTAGTGGCTATGGCTACACCTTC
CASSSRSGYGYTF
>TRBJ1-2|TRBV25-1|.|.
TGTGCCAGCAGTGGGGCAGGGGAAGGCTACACCTTC
CASSGAGEGYTF
>TRBJ2-7|TRBV7-6|few|TRBD1
TGTGCCAGCAGCCGGACAGGGGGCGAGCAGTACTTC
CASSRTGGEQYF
>TRBJ2-3|TRBV30|.|.
TGTGCCTGGAGTCTACTAGAGGATACGCAGTATTTT
CAWSLLEDTQYF
>TRBJ2-7|TRBV27|.|.
TGTGCCAGCAGTTTAACAGGCTCCTACGAGCAGTACTTC
CASSLTGSYEQYF
>TRBJ2-1|TRBV7-3|.|TRBD2
TGTGCCAGCAGCTTGACCAGCGGGGGGACGGGTGAGCAGTTCTTC
CASSLTSGGTGEQFF
>TRBJ1-1|TRBV14|few|.
TGTGCCACCAGACTAACGGGGGGCCTCGAAGCTTTCTTT
CATRLTGGLEAFF